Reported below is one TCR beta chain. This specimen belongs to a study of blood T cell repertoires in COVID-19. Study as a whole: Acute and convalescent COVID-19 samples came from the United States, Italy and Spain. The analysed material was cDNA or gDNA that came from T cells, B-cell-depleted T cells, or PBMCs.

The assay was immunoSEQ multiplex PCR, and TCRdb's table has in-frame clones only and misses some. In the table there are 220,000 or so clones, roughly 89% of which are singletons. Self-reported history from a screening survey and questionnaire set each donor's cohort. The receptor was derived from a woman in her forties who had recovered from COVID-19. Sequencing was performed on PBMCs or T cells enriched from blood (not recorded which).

The CDR3, as DNA: TGTGCCAGCAGTTCGGGAAGAAATGAAAAACTGTTTTTT. This codes for CASSSGRNEKLFF. The chain carries TRBV6-5 and TRBJ1-4; D uncertain. The CDR3 is 13 residues long. V lost 4 bases to trimming and J lost 5 bases, with 8 bases between them. Germline CDR1 MNHEY, CDR2 SVGAGI.